Listed below are T cell receptor beta chains from one sample, sequenced in a study of cytomegalovirus exposure and HLA in healthy donors. The protocol was immunoSEQ multiplex PCR, while the TCRdb copy is restricted to in-frame clones and leaves out a portion. The table includes 110,000 to 150,000 clones, around 79% detected once. Sequenced material: PBMCs. These receptors all stem from a male donor in good health and CMV-seronegative. Each CDR3 is given with its conserved first and last residue. The order of the fields is V gene, D gene, clone size, J gene, CDR3 protein, CDR3 DNA. A D gene is named only where the DNA matches it firmly. Part of the rows lack a size; the others show once, few, many or a class for expanded clones.

v_gene: TRBV6-5
d_gene: TRBD1
abundance: .
j_gene: TRBJ1-1
CDR3aa: CASRQPAGTVAFF
CDR3nt: TGTGCCAGCAGGCAACCCGCAGGGACAGTTGCTTTCTTT

v_gene: TRBV4-2
d_gene: TRBD2
abundance: few
j_gene: TRBJ2-7
CDR3aa: CASSLAPPGLVGPQNEQYF
CDR3nt: TGTGCCAGCAGCTTAGCCCCCCCGGGACTAGTTGGCCCGCAGAACGAGCAGTACTTC

v_gene: TRBV7-8
d_gene: .
abundance: .
j_gene: TRBJ2-3
CDR3aa: CASSPTGLWTDTQYF
CDR3nt: TGTGCCAGCAGCCCTACAGGGCTCTGGACAGATACGCAGTATTTT

v_gene: TRBV6-6
d_gene: TRBD1
abundance: .
j_gene: TRBJ1-1
CDR3aa: CASSDRVYAFF
CDR3nt: TGTGCCAGCAGCGACAGGGTATACGCTTTCTTT

v_gene: TRBV14
d_gene: .
abundance: .
j_gene: TRBJ2-7
CDR3aa: CASSQYQGIYEQYF
CDR3nt: TGTGCCAGCAGCCAATACCAGGGAATCTACGAGCAGTACTTC

v_gene: TRBV5-1
d_gene: TRBD2
abundance: .
j_gene: TRBJ2-6
CDR3aa: CASSLPLQTSGTTGANVLTF
CDR3nt: TGCGCCAGCAGCTTACCCCTACAGACTAGCGGGACAACTGGGGCCAACGTCCTGACTTTC

v_gene: TRBV6-1
d_gene: TRBD1
abundance: .
j_gene: TRBJ2-1
CDR3aa: CATSTGANEQFF
CDR3nt: TGTGCCACTAGTACAGGGGCGAATGAGCAGTTCTTC

v_gene: TRBV29-1
d_gene: TRBD1
abundance: .
j_gene: TRBJ2-6
CDR3aa: CSVEKAGQGSYGANVLTF
CDR3nt: TGCAGCGTTGAAAAGGCGGGACAGGGGTCCTATGGGGCCAACGTCCTGACTTTC

v_gene: TRBV9
d_gene: TRBD1
abundance: .
j_gene: TRBJ2-7
CDR3aa: CASSPSPGGGEQYF
CDR3nt: TGTGCCAGCAGCCCATCCCCAGGGGGTGGGGAGCAGTACTTC

v_gene: TRBV7-2
d_gene: TRBD2
abundance: .
j_gene: TRBJ2-7
CDR3aa: CASSSGGSGRNEQYF
CDR3nt: TGTGCCAGCAGCTCAGGGGGTAGCGGGAGGAACGAGCAGTACTTC

v_gene: TRBV4-1
d_gene: TRBD1
abundance: .
j_gene: TRBJ2-7
CDR3aa: CASSPDPGQGAVGEQYF
CDR3nt: TGCGCCAGCAGCCCCGACCCGGGACAGGGGGCAGTGGGCGAGCAGTACTTC

v_gene: TRBV10-3
d_gene: TRBD1
abundance: .
j_gene: TRBJ2-6
CDR3aa: CAISAGTGGSGANVLTF
CDR3nt: TGTGCCATCAGTGCCGGGACAGGGGGCTCTGGGGCCAACGTCCTGACTTTC

v_gene: TRBV4-3
d_gene: .
abundance: .
j_gene: TRBJ1-6
CDR3aa: CASSQDALTRPNSPLHF
CDR3nt: TGCGCCAGCAGCCAAGATGCGCTGACGAGGCCTAATTCACCCCTCCACTTT

v_gene: TRBV9
d_gene: TRBD2
abundance: few
j_gene: TRBJ2-7
CDR3aa: CASSTLAGAYEQYF
CDR3nt: TGTGCCAGCAGCACCCTAGCGGGGGCGTACGAGCAGTACTTC

v_gene: TRBV18
d_gene: .
abundance: .
j_gene: TRBJ1-1
CDR3aa: CASSPLTGWHRAGTEAFF
CDR3nt: TGTGCCAGCTCACCTTTGACGGGTTGGCACAGGGCAGGCACTGAAGCTTTCTTT

v_gene: TRBV27
d_gene: TRBD2
abundance: few
j_gene: TRBJ2-1
CDR3aa: CASSPGLAGKTSGSSYNEQFF
CDR3nt: TGTGCCAGCAGTCCAGGTCTAGCAGGGAAGACTAGCGGAAGCTCCTACAATGAGCAGTTCTTC

v_gene: TRBV7-9
d_gene: TRBD1
abundance: .
j_gene: TRBJ1-1
CDR3aa: CASSLDRGRTEAFF
CDR3nt: TGTGCCAGCAGCTTAGACAGGGGGCGAACTGAAGCTTTCTTT

v_gene: TRBV4-3
d_gene: TRBD1
abundance: .
j_gene: TRBJ2-7
CDR3aa: CASSRQGAGEQYF
CDR3nt: TGCGCCAGCAGCCGTCAGGGGGCAGGGGAGCAGTACTTC

v_gene: TRBV6-5
d_gene: TRBD1
abundance: .
j_gene: TRBJ1-1
CDR3aa: CASSVSGPSRGQAFF
CDR3nt: TGTGCCAGCAGCGTATCAGGACCCTCCAGGGGGCAAGCTTTCTTT

v_gene: TRBV14
d_gene: TRBD2
abundance: .
j_gene: TRBJ2-3
CDR3aa: CASSFSREGTQYF
CDR3nt: TGTGCCAGCAGCTTTTCCAGGGAGGGTACGCAGTATTTT

v_gene: TRBV7-2
d_gene: TRBD1
abundance: .
j_gene: TRBJ2-1
CDR3aa: CASRSPDRGRYEQFF
CDR3nt: TGTGCCAGCAGGTCGCCGGACAGGGGTAGGTATGAGCAGTTCTTC

v_gene: TRBV9
d_gene: .
abundance: .
j_gene: TRBJ2-2
CDR3aa: CASSRRAAGELFF
CDR3nt: TGTGCCAGCAGCAGGAGAGCTGCCGGGGAGCTGTTTTTT

v_gene: TRBV29-1
d_gene: TRBD2
abundance: .
j_gene: TRBJ2-1
CDR3aa: CSVDGRGYNEQFF
CDR3nt: TGCAGCGTTGACGGGAGGGGCTACAATGAGCAGTTCTTC

v_gene: TRBV7-3
d_gene: TRBD2
abundance: few
j_gene: TRBJ2-3
CDR3aa: CASSYSGRTSDTQYF
CDR3nt: TGTGCCAGCAGCTATAGCGGGAGGACCTCAGATACGCAGTATTTT

v_gene: TRBV6-5
d_gene: TRBD2
abundance: once
j_gene: TRBJ2-7
CDR3aa: CASSYSSGRGYEQYF
CDR3nt: TGTGCCAGCAGTTACAGCAGCGGGAGGGGCTACGAGCAGTACTTC

v_gene: TRBV7-2
d_gene: .
abundance: .
j_gene: TRBJ1-1
CDR3aa: CASSLSPGNTEAFF
CDR3nt: TGTGCCAGCAGCTTATCCCCCGGGAACACTGAAGCTTTCTTT

v_gene: TRBV13
d_gene: TRBD2
abundance: few
j_gene: TRBJ2-1
CDR3aa: CASSSTSGGAPDEQFF
CDR3nt: TGTGCCAGCAGCTCGACTAGCGGGGGGGCCCCGGATGAGCAGTTCTTC

v_gene: TRBV19
d_gene: TRBD2
abundance: .
j_gene: TRBJ2-5
CDR3aa: CASSIGGLAETQYF
CDR3nt: TGTGCCAGTAGTATAGGCGGACTAGCAGAGACCCAGTACTTC

v_gene: TRBV29-1
d_gene: TRBD1
abundance: .
j_gene: TRBJ1-5
CDR3aa: CSPRTGERNQPQHF
CDR3nt: TGCAGCCCGAGGACAGGGGAAAGGAATCAGCCCCAGCATTTT

v_gene: TRBV14
d_gene: .
abundance: .
j_gene: TRBJ2-2
CDR3aa: CASSQYGSTGELFF
CDR3nt: TGTGCCAGCAGCCAATATGGCTCCACCGGGGAGCTGTTTTTT

v_gene: TRBV19
d_gene: TRBD2
abundance: .
j_gene: TRBJ2-1
CDR3aa: CASSIRASGGYNEQFF
CDR3nt: TGTGCCAGTAGTATTAGGGCGAGCGGGGGTTACAATGAGCAGTTCTTC

v_gene: TRBV4-2
d_gene: TRBD1
abundance: once
j_gene: TRBJ2-5
CDR3aa: CASSRTGTEETQYF
CDR3nt: TGTGCCAGCAGCCGGACAGGGACAGAAGAGACCCAGTACTTC

v_gene: TRBV11-2
d_gene: TRBD2
abundance: .
j_gene: TRBJ2-1
CDR3aa: CASSLAAGGQFF
CDR3nt: TGTGCCAGCAGCTTAGCGGCGGGGGGCCAGTTCTTC

v_gene: TRBV10-3
d_gene: .
abundance: .
j_gene: TRBJ2-5
CDR3aa: CAISRGREETQYF
CDR3nt: TGTGCCATCAGTAGGGGCAGGGAAGAGACCCAGTACTTC

v_gene: TRBV2
d_gene: TRBD1
abundance: .
j_gene: TRBJ2-7
CDR3aa: CASKQDRGVSYEQYF
CDR3nt: TGTGCCAGCAAACAAGACAGGGGGGTCTCCTACGAGCAGTACTTC

v_gene: TRBV4-2
d_gene: .
abundance: .
j_gene: TRBJ1-5
CDR3aa: CASSQDRQYSNQPQHF
CDR3nt: TGTGCCAGCAGCCAAGATCGACAGTATAGCAATCAGCCCCAGCATTTT

v_gene: TRBV5-1
d_gene: .
abundance: once
j_gene: TRBJ1-4
CDR3aa: CASSLALRGLDEKLFF
CDR3nt: TGCGCCAGCAGCTTGGCCTTACGGGGGTTGGATGAAAAACTGTTTTTT

v_gene: TRBV30
d_gene: .
abundance: .
j_gene: TRBJ2-3
CDR3aa: CAWSVRERGDTQYF
CDR3nt: TGTGCCTGGAGTGTTCGGGAGCGAGGAGATACGCAGTATTTT

v_gene: TRBV27
d_gene: TRBD1
abundance: .
j_gene: TRBJ2-1
CDR3aa: CASRGQGATYNEQFF
CDR3nt: TGTGCCAGCAGGGGTCAGGGGGCCACCTACAATGAGCAGTTCTTC

v_gene: TRBV19
d_gene: .
abundance: once
j_gene: TRBJ2-1
CDR3aa: CASSIGRLDSNEQFF
CDR3nt: TGTGCCAGTAGTATAGGTAGACTAGATTCGAATGAGCAGTTCTTC

v_gene: TRBV6-5
d_gene: .
abundance: .
j_gene: TRBJ1-2
CDR3aa: CASISPSGSYGYTF
CDR3nt: TGTGCCAGCATCTCCCCCTCGGGGTCTTATGGCTACACCTTC

v_gene: TRBV10-1
d_gene: TRBD1
abundance: .
j_gene: TRBJ2-4
CDR3aa: CASSEPGGDRGFLAKNSQYF
CDR3nt: TGCGCCAGCAGTGAGCCGGGAGGGGACAGGGGATTCCTAGCCAAAAACAGTCAGTACTTC

v_gene: TRBV5-4
d_gene: .
abundance: .
j_gene: TRBJ2-7
CDR3aa: CASSSGITYEQYF
CDR3nt: TGTGCCAGCAGCTCAGGGATCACCTACGAGCAGTACTTC

v_gene: TRBV13
d_gene: TRBD2
abundance: .
j_gene: TRBJ2-7
CDR3aa: CASSPRTSGYEQYF
CDR3nt: TGTGCCAGCAGCCCGAGGACTAGCGGCTACGAGCAGTACTTC

v_gene: TRBV6-6
d_gene: TRBD1
abundance: few
j_gene: TRBJ2-5
CDR3aa: CASSNLQGQETQYF
CDR3nt: TGTGCCAGCAGTAATTTACAGGGGCAAGAGACCCAGTACTTC

v_gene: TRBV7-9
d_gene: TRBD2
abundance: .
j_gene: TRBJ2-1
CDR3aa: CASIIAGAYNEQFF
CDR3nt: TGTGCCAGCATTATCGCGGGGGCCTACAATGAGCAGTTCTTC

v_gene: TRBV5-1
d_gene: TRBD2
abundance: .
j_gene: TRBJ2-3
CDR3aa: CASRTSGSTDTQYF
CDR3nt: TGCGCCAGCAGGACTAGCGGAAGCACAGATACGCAGTATTTT

v_gene: TRBV9
d_gene: TRBD1
abundance: .
j_gene: TRBJ2-7
CDR3aa: CASSVGQGAVYEQYF
CDR3nt: TGTGCCAGCAGCGTAGGGCAGGGGGCGGTCTACGAGCAGTACTTC

v_gene: TRBV2
d_gene: TRBD2
abundance: few
j_gene: TRBJ2-5
CDR3aa: CASSETSGNQETQYF
CDR3nt: TGTGCCAGCAGTGAAACTAGCGGCAACCAAGAGACCCAGTACTTC

v_gene: TRBV4-3
d_gene: .
abundance: .
j_gene: TRBJ2-3
CDR3aa: CASSQDWAGRQYF
CDR3nt: TGCGCCAGCAGCCAAGATTGGGCAGGCCGACAGTATTTT

v_gene: TRBV25-1
d_gene: TRBD2
abundance: .
j_gene: TRBJ2-3
CDR3aa: CASSDSGGITDTQYF
CDR3nt: TGTGCCAGCAGTGATAGCGGGGGGATCACAGATACGCAGTATTTT

v_gene: TRBV6-6
d_gene: TRBD1
abundance: .
j_gene: TRBJ2-1
CDR3aa: CASSYEQGAFNEQFF
CDR3nt: TGTGCCAGCAGTTACGAGCAGGGGGCTTTCAATGAGCAGTTCTTC

v_gene: TRBV6-5
d_gene: TRBD1
abundance: .
j_gene: TRBJ2-5
CDR3aa: CASSYQFAGGPETQYF
CDR3nt: TGTGCCAGCAGTTACCAATTCGCAGGGGGACCAGAGACCCAGTACTTC

v_gene: TRBV19
d_gene: TRBD2
abundance: .
j_gene: TRBJ2-3
CDR3aa: CASSPTSGGFTDTQYF
CDR3nt: TGTGCCAGTAGTCCCACTAGCGGGGGCTTCACAGATACGCAGTATTTT

v_gene: TRBV2
d_gene: TRBD2
abundance: once
j_gene: TRBJ2-5
CDR3aa: CASSARGWTSSETQYF
CDR3nt: TGTGCCAGCAGCGCCCGGGGTTGGACTAGTTCAGAGACCCAGTACTTC